This T cell receptor (beta chain) was captured by sequencing in a study of blood T cell repertoires in COVID-19 (dated by TCRdb to about 2020). Study-wide context: Samples covering the acute and convalescent phases of COVID-19 were provided by collaborators in the United States, Italy and Spain. The material from the prospective study consisted of cDNA or gDNA derived from T cells, B-cell-depleted T cells, or PBMCs. The dataset comprised deeply sampled blood TCRbeta repertoires from subjects exposed to, actively infected with, or recovered from COVID-19. A freely available public database, intended as a resource for researchers studying the immune response to SARS-CoV-2, is where the repertoires were released. The samples were drawn from two sources: the first 160 participants of the ongoing ImmuneRACE study, and 1,200 or so subjects contributed by 6 global collaborators. Sample metadata almost always included a de-identified subject ID, COVID-19 status, age in years and sex. HLA class I and class II types, where available, came from metadata supplied by the sample provider rather than from assay-based typing.

The immunoSEQ Assay, a bias-controlled multiplex PCR, was used to amplify TCRbeta CDR3 regions from genomic DNA. The published analysis was carried out like this. Within the assay, amplification of reference gene primers was used to estimate how many nucleated cells each sample contained. Sequence reads were collapsed and filtered to measure the absolute abundance of every unique TCRbeta CDR3 rearrangement. For each sample, productive Simpson clonality was calculated as the square root of Simpson's diversity index across productive rearrangements. Sourced from immuneACCESS, this table was stored by TCRdb with only in-frame sequences that have V and J called. A share of the clones is absent; for the studies checked, an unresolved V gene accounts for under half, and the remainder has no known explanation. Clonal size and the V and J genes are those of that table, whereas D and trimming came from the DNA. The sample profile shows 380,000 or so clones; over 65% of them were found once. The ten largest make up about 1.2% of the sample.

A remark on this clone: Its recognized antigen is unknown. The sample holds no much larger clone one base away, and base qualities are not on file.

What the work shows at the level of the full study, not this receptor alone: The quantity of clinical and demographic metadata differed by source and by participant and was supplied without curation.

Whole blood was collected in K2EDTA tubes by collaborating institutions according to the institutions' own protocols. Collaborator samples were shipped for TCRbeta analysis as frozen whole blood, isolated PBMCs, or DNA extracted from either sample type. V ends up 3 bases short and J 0 bases short, with an unmatched junction base count of 10. CDR1 DFQATT and CDR2 SNEGSKA were looked up in the germline V gene (reference sequence). The CDR3, cysteine through phenylalanine, is 17 amino acids long. The only DNA kept is the CDR3, 51 bases in frame from the first base. This sequence uses TRBV20-1 and TRBJ2-7, and 11 junctional nucleotides match TRBD2. The sequence came from a human donor with acute or convalescent COVID-19. The donor label of this sample is uncertain. The sequenced sample was peripheral blood. The DNA reads TGCAGTGCTAGTTCCGGACTAGCGGGCAAAAGCTCCTACGAGCAGTACTTC. It translates to CSASSGLAGKSSYEQYF.